The present TCR beta chain was sequenced within a study of blood T cell repertoires in COVID-19 (dated by TCRdb to between 2020 and 2021). Background on the whole study: Samples covering the acute and convalescent phases of COVID-19 were provided by collaborators in the United States, Italy and Spain. The prospective study material was composed of cDNA or gDNA derived from T cells, B-cell-depleted T cells, or PBMCs. The repertoires were released in a freely available public database intended as a resource for research on the immune response to SARS-CoV-2. Sample metadata almost always included a de-identified subject ID, COVID-19 status, age in years and sex. HLA class I and class II types, where available, came from metadata supplied by the sample provider rather than from assay-based typing. The samples were drawn from two sources: the first 160 participants of the ongoing ImmuneRACE study, and fewer than 1,500 subjects contributed by 6 global collaborators. Subjects who had been exposed to COVID-19, were actively infected with it, or had recovered from it provided the deeply sampled blood TCRbeta repertoires that made up the dataset.

The immunoSEQ Assay, a bias-controlled multiplex PCR, was used to amplify TCRbeta CDR3 regions from genomic DNA. From the authors' description of their analysis: The number of nucleated cells in each sample was estimated from the amplification of reference gene primers within the assay. Sequence reads were collapsed and filtered to measure the absolute abundance of every unique TCRbeta CDR3 rearrangement. For each sample, productive Simpson clonality was calculated by taking the square root of Simpson's diversity index across productive rearrangements. TCRdb took this table from immuneACCESS and kept in-frame rearrangements with V and J called. Such tables lack part of the clones; where checked against another copy, unresolved V genes explain under half of the gap, and the rest is unexplained. V and J calls and clone size are copied from that table; D and trimming were computed from the DNA. The table for this sample lists approximately 300,000 clones; more than 90% of them were counted only once. The ten largest clonotypes hold around 3.9% of the sample.

Including cysteine and phenylalanine, the CDR3 has 14 amino acids. Kept here is only the CDR3 DNA, which spans 42 bases and is read in frame from base 1. CDR1 is given as MNHEY and CDR2 as SVGAGI, both from the germline V gene. Trimming at the junction amounts to 6 bases on V and 4 bases on J, and the germline ends lie 13 bases apart. With regard to this clone: Its antigen remains undetermined. Base quality data are lacking; no much larger clone is found one base away.

What the work shows at the level of the full study, not this receptor alone: How much clinical and demographic metadata was included differed by source and by participant, and the metadata was provided uncurated.

In the prospective study, participants were about 18 to 100 years old, resided in approximately 25 geographic areas of the United States, and were enrolled through a virtual design. In the prospective study, participants were assigned to cohorts based on the clinical history participants reported in a screening survey and a study questionnaire. Exposed participants were defined as having been in contact with someone with a PCR-confirmed or clinician-diagnosed COVID-19 case within 2 weeks of study entry. Mobile phlebotomists in the prospective study collected whole blood, serum and a nasopharyngeal or oropharyngeal swab from every participant. Additional blood draws and questionnaires over an approximately two-month period could optionally be provided by prospective study participants. Prospective study blood samples were shipped either frozen or at room temperature before DNA extraction.

The sequencing input was PBMCs or T cells enriched from blood (not recorded which). This clonotype was obtained from a woman in her twenties or thirties who had been exposed to COVID-19. The chain couples TRBV6-5 to TRBJ1-5; TRBD1 is perhaps the D gene, given 5 matching bases. The CDR3 region: CASRRWGGNQPQHF. The bases are TGTGCCAGCAGGAGGTGGGGGGGTAATCAGCCCCAGCATTTT.